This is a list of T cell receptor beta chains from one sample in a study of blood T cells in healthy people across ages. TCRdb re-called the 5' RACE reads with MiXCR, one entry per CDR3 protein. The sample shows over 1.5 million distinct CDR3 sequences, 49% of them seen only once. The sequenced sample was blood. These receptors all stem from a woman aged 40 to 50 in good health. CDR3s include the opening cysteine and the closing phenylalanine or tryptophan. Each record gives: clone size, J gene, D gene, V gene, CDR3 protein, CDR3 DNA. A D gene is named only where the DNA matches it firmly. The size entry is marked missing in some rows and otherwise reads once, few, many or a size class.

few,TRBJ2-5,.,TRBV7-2,CASSRDGAGRQTQYF,TGTGCCAGCAGCCGTGACGGGGCTGGTCGGCAGACCCAGTACTTC
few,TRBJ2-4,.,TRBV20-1,CSARDPRQERRKNIQYF,TGCAGTGCTAGAGATCCCCGACAGGAGAGAAGAAAAAACATTCAGTACTTC
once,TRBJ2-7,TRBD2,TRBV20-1,CSATFGGDRNEQYF,TGCAGTGCTACCTTCGGGGGGGATCGGAATGAGCAGTACTTC
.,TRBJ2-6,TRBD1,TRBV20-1,CSAHRGNSGANVLTF,TGCAGTGCCCACAGGGGAAACTCTGGGGCCAACGTCCTGACTTTC
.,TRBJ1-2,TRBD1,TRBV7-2,CASSLRDRSDYTF,TGTGCCAGCAGCTTGAGGGACAGATCAGACTACACCTTC
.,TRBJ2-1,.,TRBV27,CASRPTPGTKYNEQFF,TGTGCCAGCAGACCAACCCCAGGGACCAAATACAATGAGCAGTTCTTC
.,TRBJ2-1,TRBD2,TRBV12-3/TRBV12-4,CASSPQVWDYQFF,TGTGCCAGCAGCCCCCAGGTGTGGGACTATCAGTTCTTC
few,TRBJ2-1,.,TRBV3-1,CASSQDPAQQFF,TGTGCCAGCAGCCAAGATCCCGCCCAGCAGTTCTTC
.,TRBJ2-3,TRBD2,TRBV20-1,CSASLGGSTDTQYF,TGCAGTGCTAGTTTGGGGGGGAGCACAGATACGCAGTATTTT
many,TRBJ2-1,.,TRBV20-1,CSANSYNEQFF,TGCAGTGCTAACAGCTACAATGAGCAGTTCTTC
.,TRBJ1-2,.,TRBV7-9,CASSSDKGGFTF,TGTGCCAGCAGCTCCGATAAGGGAGGCTTCACCTTC
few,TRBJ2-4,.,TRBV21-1,CASSNCGVAKNIQYF,TGTGCCAGCAGCAACTGCGGGGTAGCCAAAAACATTCAGTACTTC
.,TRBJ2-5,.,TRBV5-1,CASSLDTVGETQYF,TGCGCCAGCAGCTTGGATACGGTGGGAGAGACCCAGTACTTC
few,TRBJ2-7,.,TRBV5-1,CASSRDIAYEQYF,TGCGCCAGCAGCAGGGACATAGCCTACGAGCAGTACTTC
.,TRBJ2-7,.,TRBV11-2,CASSLVVGAIGTYEQYF,TGTGCCAGCAGCTTAGTCGTTGGGGCCATTGGAACCTACGAGCAGTACTTC
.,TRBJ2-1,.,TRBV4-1,CASSLRQNYNEQFF,TGCGCCAGCAGCCTTCGACAGAACTACAATGAGCAGTTCTTC
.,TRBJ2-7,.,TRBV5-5,CASSLGYAGTVNEQYF,TGTGCCAGCAGCTTGGGGTACGCAGGGACGGTGAATGAGCAGTACTTC
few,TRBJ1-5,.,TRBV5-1,CASSLWPGDQPQHF,TGCGCCAGCAGCTTGTGGCCGGGGGATCAGCCCCAGCATTTT